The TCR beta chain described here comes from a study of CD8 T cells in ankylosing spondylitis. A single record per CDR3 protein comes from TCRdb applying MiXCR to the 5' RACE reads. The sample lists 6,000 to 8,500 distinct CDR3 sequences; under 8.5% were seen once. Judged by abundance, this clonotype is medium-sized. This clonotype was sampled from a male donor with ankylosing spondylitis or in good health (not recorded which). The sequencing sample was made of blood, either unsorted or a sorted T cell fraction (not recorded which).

The CDR3 loop reads CASSATSGTGWSGELFF. In DNA, the CDR3 is TGTGCCAGCAGCGCAACCTCCGGGACAGGGTGGTCCGGGGAGCTGTTTTTT. The chain recombines TRBV9 with TRBJ2-2; 9 bases line up with TRBD1. This CDR3 has 17 amino acids. Germline V CDR1 and CDR2: SGDLS, YYNGEE. Trimming took 3 bases from V and 6 from J; bases not matched to a gene: 12.